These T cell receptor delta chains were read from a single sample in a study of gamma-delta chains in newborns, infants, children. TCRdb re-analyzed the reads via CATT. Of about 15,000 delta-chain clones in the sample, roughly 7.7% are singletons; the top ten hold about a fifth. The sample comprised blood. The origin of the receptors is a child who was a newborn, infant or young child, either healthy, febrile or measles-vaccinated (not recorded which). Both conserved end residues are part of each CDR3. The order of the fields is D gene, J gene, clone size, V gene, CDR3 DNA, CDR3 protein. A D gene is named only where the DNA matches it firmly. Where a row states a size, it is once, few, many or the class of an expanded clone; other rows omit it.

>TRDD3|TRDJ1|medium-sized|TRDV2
TGTGCCTGTGACTCCTTATTACTGGGGGACACCGATAAACTCATCTTT
CACDSLLLGDTDKLIF
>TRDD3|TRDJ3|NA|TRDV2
TGTGCCTGTGACGATGCTGGGGGATATGTTACCTGGGACACCCGACAGATGTTTTTC
CACDDAGGYVTWDTRQMFF
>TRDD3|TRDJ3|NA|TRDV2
TGTGCCTGTGACGTACTGGGGGATACGAGGGTCAGCTCCTGGGACACCCGACAGATGTTTTTC
CACDVLGDTRVSSWDTRQMFF
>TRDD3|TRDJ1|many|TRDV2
TGTGCCTGTGACAAACTGGGGGATACAACCGATAAACTCATCTTT
CACDKLGDTTDKLIF
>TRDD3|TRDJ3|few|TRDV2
TGTGCCTGTGAACTATACTGGGGGAGCTCCTGGGACACCCGACAGATGTTTTTC
CACELYWGSSWDTRQMFF
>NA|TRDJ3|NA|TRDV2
TGTGCCTGTGACTTCGTACGGTTAAGGACCTGGGACACCCGACAGATGTTTTTC
CACDFVRLRTWDTRQMFF
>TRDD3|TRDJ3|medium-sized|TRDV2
TGTGCCTGTGACCACTGGGGGATACGGGGCTCCTGGGACACCCGACAGATGTTTTTC
CACDHWGIRGSWDTRQMFF
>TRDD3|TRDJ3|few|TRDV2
TGTGCCTGTGACACCCCCTTTACTGGGGGAGGCTCCTGGGACACCCGACAGATGTTTTTC
CACDTPFTGGGSWDTRQMFF
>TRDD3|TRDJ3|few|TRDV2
TGTGCCTGTGACACCTGGGGGATATCTGACTCCTGGGACACCCGACAGATGTTTTTC
CACDTWGISDSWDTRQMFF
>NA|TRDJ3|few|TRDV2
TGTGCCTGTGACACCCTGAGCGGCAGCTCCTGGGACACCCGACAGATGTTTTTC
CACDTLSGSSWDTRQMFF
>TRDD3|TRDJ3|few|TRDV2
TGTGCCTGTGACCCTGTACTGGGGGATATCTCCTGGGACACCCGACAGATGTTTTTC
CACDPVLGDISWDTRQMFF
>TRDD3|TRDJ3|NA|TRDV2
TGTGCCTGTGACACCGTGGGGGGGGATAGCTCCTGGGACACCCGACAGATGTTTTTC
CACDTVGGDSSWDTRQMFF
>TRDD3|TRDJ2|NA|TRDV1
TGTGCTCTTGGGGTTCCCACGTTCCGTACTGGGGGATACCCTGCTTTGACAGCACGACTCTTCTTT
CALGVPTFRTGGYPALTARLFF
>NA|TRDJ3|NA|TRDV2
TGTGCCTGTGACACCGGAGGATACCACACCTGGGACACCCGACAGATGTTTTTC
CACDTGGYHTWDTRQMFF
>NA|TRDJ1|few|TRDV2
TGTGCCTGTGACACCGGGGGAGAGGATACCGCCGATAAACTCATCTTT
CACDTGGEDTADKLIF
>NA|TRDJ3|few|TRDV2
TGTGCCTGTGACCGGGGAGGGGTCAGCTCCTGGGACACCCGACAGATGTTTTTC
CACDRGGVSSWDTRQMFF
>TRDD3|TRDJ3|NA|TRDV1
TGTGCTCTTGGGGAACTGTACTGGGGGATACACGCCTGGGACACCCGACAGATGTTTTTC
CALGELYWGIHAWDTRQMFF
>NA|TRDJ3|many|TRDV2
TGTGCCTGTGACACCTGGGGGGCCAGCTCCTGGGACACCCGACAGATGTTTTTC
CACDTWGASSWDTRQMFF
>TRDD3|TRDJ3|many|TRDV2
TGTGCCTGTGACGTACTCCTGGGGGATACCTCCTGGGACACCCGACAGATGTTTTTC
CACDVLLGDTSWDTRQMFF
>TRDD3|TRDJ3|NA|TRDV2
TGTGCCTGTGACACCGTATACTGGGGGATACTTGGAGACTCCTGGGACACCCGACAGATGTTTTTC
CACDTVYWGILGDSWDTRQMFF
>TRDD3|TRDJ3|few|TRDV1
TGTGCTCTTGGGGAACTGGGGGATACATCCTGGGACACCCGACAGATGTTTTTC
CALGELGDTSWDTRQMFF
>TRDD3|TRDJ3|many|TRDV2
TGTGCCTGTGACACCGCTACTGGGGGATACGGCTCCTGGGACACCCGACAGATGTTTTTC
CACDTATGGYGSWDTRQMFF
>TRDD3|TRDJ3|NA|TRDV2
TGTGCCTGTGACACCGCTGGGGGACCCACCAGCTCCTGGGACACCCGACAGATGTTTTTC
CACDTAGGPTSSWDTRQMFF
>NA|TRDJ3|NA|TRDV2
TGTGCCTGTGGCACCTGGGGACCCTCCTGGGACACCCGACAGATGTTTTTC
CACGTWGPSWDTRQMFF
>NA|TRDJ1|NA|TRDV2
TGTGCCTGTGACCTTCTGGAGTACACCGATAAACTCATCTTT
CACDLLEYTDKLIF
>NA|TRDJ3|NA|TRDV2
TGTGCCTGTGACACCTGGGGGCTCTCCTGGGACACCCGACAGATGTTCTTC
CACDTWGLSWDTRQMFF
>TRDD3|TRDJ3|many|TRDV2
TGTGCCTGTGACACAATACTGGGGGGCTCCTCCTGGGACACCCGACAGATGTTTTTC
CACDTILGGSSWDTRQMFF
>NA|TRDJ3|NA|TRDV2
TGTGCCTGTGACACTGGGGGCCCGAGCTCCTGGGACACCCGACAGATGTTTTTC
CACDTGGPSSWDTRQMFF
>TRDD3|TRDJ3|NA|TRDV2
TGTGCCTGTGACACCGGTTTGGGGGATAAGGTCAGCTCCTGGGACACCCGACAGATGTTTTTC
CACDTGLGDKVSSWDTRQMFF
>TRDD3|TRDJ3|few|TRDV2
TGTGCCTGTGACACCGTGGGGGATAAGCAGCGCTCCTGGGACACCCGACAGATGTTTTTC
CACDTVGDKQRSWDTRQMFF
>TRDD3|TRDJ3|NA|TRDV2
TGTGCCTGTGACGTACTGGGGAAGAGCCCCTGGGACACCCGACAGATGTTTTTC
CACDVLGKSPWDTRQMFF
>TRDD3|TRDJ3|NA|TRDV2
TGTGCCTGTGACACGGGGGATAATCCCTGGGACACCCGACAGATGTTTTTC
CACDTGDNPWDTRQMFF
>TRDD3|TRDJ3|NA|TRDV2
TGTGCCTGTGACACCGCGGAGGGATACTGGGGCACCCGACAGATGTTTTTC
CACDTAEGYWGTRQMFF